These 7 T cell receptor beta chains were all obtained from the same sample, sequenced in a study of identical twins. TCRdb itself ran the 5' RACE reads through MiXCR, one entry per CDR3 protein. The table has some 660,000 distinct CDR3 sequences, 8.6% seen once. The same specimen was also included in a second study, on yellow fever vaccine responses in identical twins.

Sequenced sample: PBMCs. Receptors were obtained from a woman under 30 in good health.

The CDR3 protein is CASSSAAGSEQYF. The CDR3 coding sequence is TGTGCCAGCAGCTCAGCAGCGGGGAGCGAGCAGTACTTC. The chain links TRBV7-9 to TRBJ2-7; the match to TRBD2 covers 7 bases. The CDR3 spans 13 residues. Trimming took 4 bases from V and 6 from J; bases not matched to a gene: 6. CDR1 is SEHNR and CDR2 is FQNEAQ in the germline V gene (reference sequence).

The chain couples TRBV20-1 to TRBJ2-3, with TRBD1 as a possible D gene (5 bases). Germline CDR1 reads DFQATT; CDR2 reads SNEGSKA (reference sequence). V was shortened by 5 bases and J by 6 bases, with 21 bases between the two germline ends. This CDR3 comprises 15 residues. The CDR3 is CSAAEVAQGPDTQYF. In DNA form, the CDR3 reads TGCAGTGCTGCAGAGGTTGCGCAGGGCCCCGATACGCAGTATTTT.

V gene TRBV6-5 combines with J gene TRBJ2-3; D is uncertain. Germline CDR1 and CDR2: MNHEY and SVGAGI. This CDR3 spans 12 amino acids. V gave up 4 bases and J gave up 14 bases, with 16 bases separating them. The CDR3 here is CASSLGSRLLYF. As DNA, the CDR3 is TGTGCCAGCAGTTTGGGTTCTCGGCTTCTGTATTTT.

This clonotype was counted only a few times. The rearrangement joins TRBV15 to TRBJ1-1, with unresolved D. Trimming took off 5 bases at V and 4 bases at J, with 8 bases between the two ends. The V gene's germline CDR1 is LNHNV and CDR2 YYDKDF (reference sequence). The CDR3 covers 12 residues. This chain's CDR3 is CATSPRRTEAFF. The CDR3 bases are TGTGCCACCAGCCCCCGCCGCACTGAAGCTTTCTTT.

The chain combines TRBV7-2 with TRBJ2-3; D gene unclear. Between the trimmed V and J ends, which lost 1 base and 5 bases, there was a span of 10 bases. Germline V gives CDR1 SGHTA, CDR2 FQGNSA. The CDR3 has 14 residues. CDR3 amino acids: CASSLGGTRDTQYF. The CDR3 DNA is TGTGCCAGCAGCTTAGGCGGAACGAGAGATACGCAGTATTTT.

This clonotype was recorded a few times. The chain uses TRBV6-2 or TRBV6-3 and TRBJ2-7, with 7 bases that match TRBD2. Germline V gene data show CDR1 as MNHEY and CDR2 as SVGEGT. J was trimmed by 3 bases and V by 8 bases; bases with no gene match: 7. This CDR3 spans 13 amino acids. The CDR3 region has the DNA TGTGCCAGCCTAGCGGATAGGAGCTACGAGCAGTACTTC. Translation: CASLADRSYEQYF.

V gene TRBV7-6 combines with J gene TRBJ2-3, with D possibly TRBD1 on 6 matching bases. Germline lookup yields CDR1 SGHVS and CDR2 FNYEAQ. The V end was cut by 8 bases, the J end by 2 bases, with 20 bases between. The CDR3 has 16 amino acids. This CDR3 is CASSPKGVSSTDTQYF. In nucleotides, the CDR3 is TGTGCCAGCTCGCCGAAGGGGGTTTCCTCCACAGATACGCAGTATTTT.